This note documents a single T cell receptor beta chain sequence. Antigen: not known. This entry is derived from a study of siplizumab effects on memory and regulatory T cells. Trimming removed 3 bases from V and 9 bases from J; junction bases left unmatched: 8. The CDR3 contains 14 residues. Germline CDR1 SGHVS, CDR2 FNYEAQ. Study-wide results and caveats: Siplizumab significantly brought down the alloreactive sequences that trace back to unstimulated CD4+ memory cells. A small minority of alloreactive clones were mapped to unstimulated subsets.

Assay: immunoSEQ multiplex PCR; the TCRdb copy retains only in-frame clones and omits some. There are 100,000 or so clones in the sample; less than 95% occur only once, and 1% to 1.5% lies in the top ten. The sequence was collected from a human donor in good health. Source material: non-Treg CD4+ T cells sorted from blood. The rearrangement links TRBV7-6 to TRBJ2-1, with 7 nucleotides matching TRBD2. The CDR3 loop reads CASSFSTGGVEQFF. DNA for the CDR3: TGTGCCAGCAGCTTCTCAACGGGAGGCGTTGAGCAGTTCTTC.